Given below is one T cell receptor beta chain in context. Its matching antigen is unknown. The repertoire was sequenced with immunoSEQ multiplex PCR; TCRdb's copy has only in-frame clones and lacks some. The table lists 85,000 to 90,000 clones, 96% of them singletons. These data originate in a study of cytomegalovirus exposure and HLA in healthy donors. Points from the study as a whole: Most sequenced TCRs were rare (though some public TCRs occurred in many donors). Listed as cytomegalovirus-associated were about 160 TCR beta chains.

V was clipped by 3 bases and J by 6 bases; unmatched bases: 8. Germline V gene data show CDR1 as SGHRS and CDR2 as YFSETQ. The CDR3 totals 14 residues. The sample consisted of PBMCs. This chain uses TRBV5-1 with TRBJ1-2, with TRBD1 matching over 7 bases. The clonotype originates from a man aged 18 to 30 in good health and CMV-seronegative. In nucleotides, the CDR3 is TGCGCCAGCAGCTCGCTAACCGGGACAGATGGCTACACCTTC. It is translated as CASSSLTGTDGYTF. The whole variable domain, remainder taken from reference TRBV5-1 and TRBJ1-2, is KAGVTQTPRYLIKTRGQQVTLSCSPISGHRSVSWYQQTPGQGLQFLFEYFSETQRNKGNFPGRFSGRQFSNSRSEMNVSTLELGDSALYLCASSSLTGTDGYTFGSGTRLTVV.